A single sample is the source of the 9 T cell receptor beta chains below, sequenced in a study of T-cell reconstitution after alpha-beta-depleted transplantation in children. The TCRbeta library was prepared with unique molecular identifiers. A single record per CDR3 protein comes from TCRdb applying MiXCR to the PCR reads. The sample yields 420,000 or so distinct CDR3 sequences, approximately 11% seen once. The sequences come from PBMCs from the stem cell graft donor, collected from the stem cell graft. Receptors originate from a human donor who donated a stem cell graft to a child with acute myeloid leukemia.

This clonotype came up many times. The chain carries TRBV10-3 and TRBJ2-3; TRBD2 is a possible D gene (6 bases). Per germline, CDR1 ENHRY and CDR2 SYGVKD. The CDR3 totals 15 residues. V was clipped by 0 bases and J by 4 bases, with 11 bases between them. CDR3 in amino acids: CAISESLDYSDTQYF. In DNA, the CDR3 is TGTGCCATCAGTGAGTCCCTGGACTATTCAGATACGCAGTATTTT.

This chain links TRBV4-3 with TRBJ2-3, with D possibly matching TRBD2 (5 bases). This CDR3 region has 15 residues. V gave up 0 bases and J gave up 6 bases, with 13 bases separating them. The germline gives CDR1 LGHNA, CDR2 YSLEER. CDR3 nucleotide sequence: TGCGCCAGCAGCCAAGATCGGCGGGCCAGGGATACGCAGTATTTT. This sequence encodes CASSQDRRARDTQYF.

This clonotype was observed a few times. V is TRBV6-5 and J is TRBJ2-7, with 8 positions matching TRBD1. CDR3 length: 16 residues. V lost 5 bases to trimming and J lost 4 bases; unmatched junction nucleotides: 13. CDR1 MNHEY and CDR2 SVGAGI come from the germline V gene. CDR3 amino acids: CASSHLSTGVGYEQYF. DNA of the CDR3: TGTGCCAGCAGTCACCTTTCGACAGGGGTTGGTTACGAGCAGTACTTC.

The chain couples TRBV7-9 to TRBJ1-2; D unresolved. This CDR3 comprises 14 residues. The V gene lost 5 bases and the J gene lost 4 bases, with 14 bases spanning the gap. Germline V gene sequence: CDR1 SEHNR, CDR2 FQNEAQ (reference sequence). CDR3 sequence reads: CASSLHSLPYGYTF. CDR3 sequence (DNA): TGTGCCAGCAGCCTTCACAGTCTTCCCTATGGCTACACCTTC. Supplemented by reference TRBV7-9 and TRBJ1-2, the full variable domain reads DTGVSQNPRHKITKRGQNVTFRCDPISEHNRLYWYRQTLGQGPEFLTYFQNEAQLEKSRLLSDRFSAERPKGSFSTLEIQRTEQGDSAMYLCASSLHSLPYGYTFGSGTRLTVV.

The chain uses TRBV3-1 and TRBJ2-6; tentatively, D is TRBD1 (5 bases). V was clipped by 3 bases and J by 0 bases, with 6 bases between them. The CDR3 is 15 residues long. From germline, CDR1 is LGHDT and CDR2 YNNKEL (reference sequence). As DNA, the CDR3 is TGTGCCAGCAGCCATGGGGCCTCTGGGGCCAACGTCCTGACTTTC. Translated, it gives CASSHGASGANVLTF.

The V call is TRBV7-9, the J call TRBJ2-3, with a possible D match to TRBD2 (6 bases). The CDR3 loop spans 13 amino acids. Germline values: CDR1 SEHNR, CDR2 FQNEAQ (reference sequence). The V and J ends lost 7 bases and 5 bases respectively, with 13 bases between them. CDR3 nucleotides: TGTGCCAGCAAACCACCCGGGGGAGATACGCAGTATTTT. Amino acid sequence: CASKPPGGDTQYF.

The V call is TRBV27, the J call TRBJ2-3; 10 nucleotides align to TRBD2. J was trimmed by 3 bases and V by 7 bases; bases with no gene match: 4. This CDR3 region has 14 residues. Germline CDR1 is MNHEY and CDR2 is SMNVEV (reference sequence). The CDR3 DNA reads as TGTGCCAGCACGGGACTAGCGAGGACAGATACGCAGTATTTT. Translating it yields CASTGLARTDTQYF.

The V call is TRBV4-1, the J call TRBJ2-7; 9 bases fit TRBD2. This CDR3 contains 15 residues. V was clipped by 2 bases and J by 4 bases; unmatched bases: 6. The germline V gene has CDR1 MGHRA and CDR2 YSYEKL. The CDR3 DNA reads TGCGCCAGCAGCCAAATTAGCGGGAGTGGGTACGAGCAGTACTTC. Translating it yields CASSQISGSGYEQYF.

This clonotype was observed many times. The chain recombines TRBV29-1 with TRBJ1-1, with D uncertain. The CDR3 has 13 amino acids. The ends were cut back, 3 bases at V and 1 base at J, with 9 bases in the middle. Germline values: CDR1 SQVTM, CDR2 ANQGSEA. The CDR3 spells CSVEKLANTEAFF. Here the CDR3 DNA reads TGCAGCGTTGAGAAACTGGCGAACACTGAAGCTTTCTTT. The full variable domain, with the rest looked up from reference TRBV29-1 and TRBJ1-1, is SAVISQKPSRDICQRGTSLTIQCQVDSQVTMMFWYRQQPGQSLTLIATANQGSEATYESGFVIDKFPISRPNLTFSTLTVSNMSPEDSSIYLCSVEKLANTEAFFGQGTRLTVV.